Below, 30 T cell receptor beta chains from the same sample are listed, as sequenced in a study of CD8 T cells in ankylosing spondylitis. TCRdb redid the calling of the 5' RACE reads with MiXCR, one entry per CDR3 protein. Of more than 250,000 distinct CDR3 sequences listed, about 9.9% were seen once; the top ten hold 9.1%. Sequencing was performed on blood, either unsorted or a sorted T cell fraction (not recorded which). The receptor source for this set is a female donor with ankylosing spondylitis or in good health (not recorded which).

This clonotype was recorded at least ten times. The chain's CDR3 is CASNGDRGADDTQYF. The CDR3 region has the DNA TGTGCCAGCAATGGGGACAGGGGTGCAGACGATACGCAGTATTTT. The V gene is TRBV2, the J gene TRBJ2-3, with TRBD1 matching over 10 bases. V lost 7 bases to trimming and J lost 6 bases; unmatched junction nucleotides: 10. Per germline, CDR1 SNHLY and CDR2 FYNNEI. The CDR3 is 15 residues long.

This clonotype was recorded at least ten times. V and J are TRBV24-1 and TRBJ2-1; D is possibly TRBD1 (7 bases). Trimming took off 4 bases at V and 9 bases at J, with 21 bases between the two ends. CDR3 length equals 16 residues. Germline V gene sequence: CDR1 KGHDR, CDR2 SFDVKD. The CDR3 here is CATSERWTGGYSEQFF. The DNA for the CDR3 is TGTGCCACCAGTGAGCGTTGGACAGGAGGGTATAGTGAGCAGTTCTTC.

There are many counts of this clonotype. V is TRBV15 and J is TRBJ2-1; 9 bases match TRBD2. The V gene's germline CDR1 is LNHNV and CDR2 YYDKDF (reference sequence). This CDR3 contains 15 residues. Trimming at V came to 2 bases and at J to 4 bases, leaving 3 bases not matched to a gene. The CDR3 nucleotides are TGTGCCACCAGCAGACAGCGGGGGGAATACAATGAGCAGTTCTTC. This translates into CATSRQRGEYNEQFF.

CDR3 DNA: TGTGCCAGCAGCCCCCTCAAGGACCGTAATGAAAAACTGTTTTTT. This gives the protein CASSPLKDRNEKLFF. The chain joins TRBV11-2 to TRBJ1-4; no clear D. The V end was cut by 5 bases, the J end by 4 bases, with 14 bases between. The CDR3 has 15 amino acids. CDR1 is SGHAT, CDR2 FQNNGV, per germline.

At least ten counts were recorded for this clonotype. This sequence joins TRBV5-6 and TRBJ1-4; D remains unclear. Trimming removed 3 bases at V and 7 bases at J, with 10 bases between. CDR3 size: 13 residues. The germline V gene encodes CDR1 SGHDT and CDR2 YYEEEE. The CDR3 coding sequence is TGTGCCAGCAGCTCGCGGGCCGCTGAAAAACTGTTTTTT. This codes for CASSSRAAEKLFF.

This clonotype came up many times. The CDR3, as DNA: TGTGCCAGCACCCCGCCCGGACAGGGTTACACTGAAGCTTTCTTT. It is translated as CASTPPGQGYTEAFF. This sequence joins TRBV12-3 or TRBV12-4 and TRBJ1-1; the match to TRBD1 covers 8 bases. V trimming: 7 bases; J trimming: 3 bases; junction bases outside the gene matches: 10. The CDR3 runs 15 residues.

This clonotype has just a few counts. The rearrangement links TRBV15 to TRBJ2-2, with TRBD2 identical over 9 bases. J was trimmed by 7 bases and V by 3 bases; bases with no gene match: 12. In germline, CDR1 is LNHNV, CDR2 YYDKDF (reference sequence). There are 17 residues in the CDR3. Here the CDR3 reads CATSRTVSGGFGGELFF. Written as DNA, the CDR3 is TGTGCCACCAGCAGGACTGTTAGCGGGGGTTTCGGCGGGGAGCTGTTTTTT.

The table lists this clonotype with a few counts. V is TRBV12-3 or TRBV12-4 and J is TRBJ2-7, with D hard to call. V lost 6 bases and J 6 bases, leaving 15 bases between the germline ends. This CDR3 has 13 amino acids. For the CDR3, the DNA is TGTGCCAGCAGCAACCAGGTGTGGCCCGAGCAGTACTTC. Translation: CASSNQVWPEQYF.

This clonotype was found a few times. The junction and the germline gene differ at one end; a read error may be behind it. The J gene is TRBJ2-1, the V gene TRBV20-1; tentative D call: TRBD2 (7 bases). The germline V gene encodes CDR1 DFQATT and CDR2 SNEGSKA (reference sequence). The CDR3 covers 16 residues. CDR3 in amino acids: CCARAGGGGAYNEQFF. CDR3 sequence (DNA): TGCTGTGCTAGAGCTGGGGGCGGGGGCGCCTACAATGAGCAGTTCTTC.

CDR3 nucleotide sequence: TGTGCCTGGAAGGGGGGAGCCGACTACGGTGAGCAGTTCTTC. It codes for CAWKGGADYGEQFF. The chain employs TRBV30 and TRBJ2-1, with D perhaps being TRBD1 or TRBD2 (6 bases each). Germline CDR1 is GTSNPN and CDR2 is SVGIG (reference sequence). The germline V and J ends were trimmed by 4 bases and 9 bases, with 19 bases remaining between them. The CDR3 extends over 14 amino acids.

In this sample, this clonotype turned up many times. The gene calls are TRBV6-5 and TRBJ2-7, with D unresolved. Germline CDR1 MNHEY, CDR2 SVGAGI. V was cut by 0 bases and J by 2 bases, with 14 bases left in between. The CDR3 runs to 16 residues. CDR3 loop: CASSYSPFGQAYEQYF. The CDR3 nucleotides are TGTGCCAGCAGTTACTCACCGTTTGGGCAGGCCTACGAGCAGTACTTC.

J is TRBJ2-5 and V is TRBV28; D gene unclear. The V end was cut by 5 bases, the J end by 2 bases, with 9 bases between. Germline V gene lookup returns CDR1 MDHEN and CDR2 SYDVKM. This CDR3 has 13 residues. CDR3 sequence: CASSPRLQETQYF. CDR3 DNA sequence: TGTGCCAGCAGTCCCCGGCTACAAGAGACCCAGTACTTC.

The chain uses TRBV5-1 and TRBJ2-7, with a tentative D call TRBD2 (5 bases). The CDR3 sequence is 14 residues long. Germline V gives CDR1 SGHRS, CDR2 YFSETQ. Trimming pared 4 bases from V and 7 bases from J, leaving 18 bases between. CDR3 residues: CASSPRSGAGEQYF. The CDR3 nucleotides are TGCGCCAGCAGCCCTAGGAGCGGTGCGGGTGAGCAGTACTTC.

Many counts were recorded for this clonotype. In DNA, the CDR3 is TGTGCCAGCAGCTTGGGACAGACCTACGAGCAGTACTTC. Amino acid sequence: CASSLGQTYEQYF. The chain joins TRBV12-3 or TRBV12-4 to TRBJ2-7; 7 nucleotides align to TRBD1. The CDR3 spans 13 residues. J gave up 2 bases and V 6 bases, and 4 bases lay outside the gene matches.

This clonotype occurred many times. V and J are TRBV5-5 and TRBJ2-7, with D tentatively TRBD1 (5 bases). The germline V gene has CDR1 SGHKS and CDR2 YYEKEE (reference sequence). There are 16 residues in the CDR3. V lost 0 bases to trimming and J lost 4 bases, with 17 bases between them. This chain's CDR3 is CASSLDPPGHLYEQYF. The CDR3 DNA reads as TGTGCCAGCAGCTTGGACCCCCCCGGACACCTATACGAGCAGTACTTC.

This chain links TRBV12-3 or TRBV12-4 with TRBJ2-4; D may match TRBD1 or TRBD2 (5 bases each). This CDR3 comprises 14 residues. V was shortened by 11 bases and J by 3 bases, with 17 bases between the two germline ends. CDR3 coding DNA: TGTGCCTGCGGACACCCCCGGGACAAAAACATTCAGTACTTC. The encoded protein is CACGHPRDKNIQYF.

This clonotype was seen at least ten times. The chain has TRBV5-1 and TRBJ2-2; 8 bases map to TRBD1. The CDR3 loop spans 17 amino acids. V dropped 2 bases and J dropped 4; count of bases not matched to a gene: 10. Germline V gene lookup returns CDR1 SGHRS and CDR2 YFSETQ. DNA of the CDR3: TGCGCCAGCAGCTTTACTCCTGACAGGGGCATCACCGGGGAGCTGTTTTTT. Its translation is CASSFTPDRGITGELFF.

The table lists this clonotype with many counts. The chain is built from TRBV20-1 and TRBJ2-5; perhaps D is TRBD1 or TRBD2 (5 bases each). Germline CDR1 DFQATT, CDR2 SNEGSKA (reference sequence). V gave up 3 bases and J gave up 1 base, with 6 bases separating them. The CDR3 runs 12 residues. The CDR3 protein is CSASGTQETQYF. The CDR3 DNA reads TGCAGTGCTAGCGGGACCCAAGAGACCCAGTACTTC.

The chain is built from TRBV7-8 and TRBJ1-5; D gene unclear. Trimming cost V 1 base and J 4 bases, with 14 bases left between them. Germline CDR1 and CDR2: SGHVS and FQNEAQ. This CDR3 contains 16 residues. CDR3 sequence: CASSLDSPGGNQPQHF. The DNA for the CDR3 is TGTGCCAGCAGCTTAGACAGCCCAGGAGGAAATCAGCCCCAGCATTTT.

This clonotype has ten or more counts. The chain couples TRBV7-8 to TRBJ2-1, with a tentative D call TRBD1 (6 bases). Germline lookup yields CDR1 SGHVS and CDR2 FQNEAQ. The V gene lost 8 bases and the J gene lost 0 bases, with 11 bases spanning the gap. The CDR3 extends over 14 amino acids. CDR3 sequence (DNA): TGTGCCAGCGGGGCCAGGGGCTCCTACAATGAGCAGTTCTTC. Translated, it gives CASGARGSYNEQFF.

This clonotype was observed many times. The V and J genes are TRBV5-1 and TRBJ1-4, with 11 bases lining up with TRBD1. Germline CDR1 reads SGHRS; CDR2 reads YFSETQ. Trimming cost V 3 bases and J 7 bases; bases outside gene matches: 5. This CDR3 comprises 15 residues. CDR3 sequence: CASSSGTGGFEKLFF. The CDR3 bases are TGCGCCAGCAGCTCCGGGACAGGGGGATTTGAAAAACTGTTTTTT.

This clonotype was detected ten times or more. The chain employs TRBV5-1 and TRBJ1-4, with D perhaps TRBD1 (5 bases). CDR3 length equals 15 residues. Germline CDR1 SGHRS, CDR2 YFSETQ. Trimming shortened V by 4 bases and J by 7 bases, and 17 bases separated the two germline ends. CDR3 protein: CASSRSKGTGEKLFF. As DNA, the CDR3 is TGCGCCAGCAGCCGGTCGAAGGGGACGGGTGAAAAACTGTTTTTT.

This clonotype was seen many times. This chain joins TRBV15 and TRBJ1-2, with D tentatively TRBD1 (5 bases). Trimming took 5 bases from V and 3 from J, leaving 10 bases between them. The CDR3 runs to 13 residues. In germline, CDR1 is LNHNV, CDR2 YYDKDF (reference sequence). CDR3 amino acids: CATSAGDDYGYTF. The CDR3 DNA reads as TGTGCCACCAGCGCGGGGGATGACTATGGCTACACCTTC.

The J gene is TRBJ1-5, the V gene TRBV28, with 7 bases that match TRBD1. Losses at the gene ends were 6 bases for V and 0 bases for J; bases not matched to a gene: 5. Germline assignment: CDR1 MDHEN and CDR2 SYDVKM. The CDR3 is 15 amino acids. The DNA for the CDR3 is TGTGCCAGCAGAAGAACAGGGGTTAGCAATCAGCCCCAGCATTTT. Translated: CASRRTGVSNQPQHF.

Many counts were recorded for this clonotype. The J gene is TRBJ2-3, the V gene TRBV11-2; 10 positions agree with TRBD2. The germline V gene has CDR1 SGHAT and CDR2 FQNNGV. The CDR3 runs to 20 residues. J lost 0 bases, V lost 1 base, and 13 bases had no gene match. The CDR3, as DNA: TGTGCCAGCAGCTTAGTGGATCCCATAGCGGGAGGCCCTAGCACAGATACGCAGTATTTT. It encodes CASSLVDPIAGGPSTDTQYF.

The sample holds many counts of this clonotype. The chain recombines TRBV6-5 with TRBJ2-1; 8 bases line up with TRBD2. The CDR3 loop spans 15 amino acids. The germline gives CDR1 MNHEY, CDR2 SVGAGI. V lost 0 bases to trimming and J lost 7 bases; unmatched junction nucleotides: 5. CDR3 nucleotide sequence: TGTGCCAGCAGTTACTCCGGGGGGGGATTTAATGAGCAGTTCTTC. This codes for CASSYSGGGFNEQFF.

V is TRBV7-6 and J is TRBJ2-7; D is unclear. This CDR3 is built from 15 residues. Trimming left V 1 base short and J 1 base short, with 11 bases between. Germline CDR1 SGHVS, CDR2 FNYEAQ. The CDR3 region is CASSLVKDRSYEQYF. The CDR3 DNA follows: TGTGCCAGCAGCTTAGTTAAGGACCGTTCCTACGAGCAGTACTTC.

This clonotype has a count of ten or more. The chain is built from TRBV20-1 and TRBJ2-7; 7 bases line up with TRBD1. This CDR3 has 16 residues. Germline V gives CDR1 DFQATT, CDR2 SNEGSKA (reference sequence). V was pared by 1 base and J by 2 bases, with 11 bases of the junction left unmatched. CDR3 bases: TGCAGTGCTAGAGTCCCCAGGACAGGCCAAACCTACGAGCAGTACTTC. Amino acids: CSARVPRTGQTYEQYF.

At least ten counts were recorded for this clonotype. The V and J genes are TRBV20-1 and TRBJ2-7; D possibly corresponds to TRBD1 (7 bases). Germline loops: CDR1 DFQATT, CDR2 SNEGSKA (reference sequence). This CDR3 region has 13 residues. V lost 5 bases and J 3 bases, leaving 14 bases between the germline ends. CDR3 sequence (DNA): TGCAGTGCTCCCGGAGGGACAGACTACGAGCAGTACTTC. Translating it yields CSAPGGTDYEQYF.

Many counts were recorded for this clonotype. The rearrangement links TRBV7-9 to TRBJ1-1; D gene uncertain. The germline V and J ends were trimmed by 4 bases and 1 base, with 19 bases remaining between them. Germline values: CDR1 SEHNR, CDR2 FQNEAQ (reference sequence). The CDR3 sequence is 17 residues long. The CDR3 is CASSYRHMGKGNTEAFF. As DNA, the CDR3 is TGTGCCAGCAGCTATAGGCATATGGGGAAAGGGAACACTGAAGCTTTCTTT.